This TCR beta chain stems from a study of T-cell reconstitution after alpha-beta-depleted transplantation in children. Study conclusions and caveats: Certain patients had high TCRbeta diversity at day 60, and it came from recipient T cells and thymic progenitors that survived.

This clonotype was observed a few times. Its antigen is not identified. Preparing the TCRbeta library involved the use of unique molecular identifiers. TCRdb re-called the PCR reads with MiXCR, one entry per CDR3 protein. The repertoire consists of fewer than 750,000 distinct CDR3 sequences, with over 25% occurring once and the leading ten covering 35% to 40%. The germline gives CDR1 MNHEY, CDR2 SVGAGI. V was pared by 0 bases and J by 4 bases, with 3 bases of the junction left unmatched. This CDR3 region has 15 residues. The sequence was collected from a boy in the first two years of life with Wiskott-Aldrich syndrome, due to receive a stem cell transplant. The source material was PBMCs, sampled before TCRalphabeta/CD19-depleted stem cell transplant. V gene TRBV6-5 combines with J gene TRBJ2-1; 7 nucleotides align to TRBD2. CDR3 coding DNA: TGTGCCAGCAGTTACTCGTGGGAGGGATACAATGAGCAGTTCTTC. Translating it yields CASSYSWEGYNEQFF.